One and the same sample provided the 9 T cell receptor beta chains below, sequenced in a study of shared clonotypes between healthy human individuals. Assay used: immunoSEQ multiplex PCR; TCRdb lists only in-frame clones, some missing. The table includes approximately 1,500,000 clones, about 96% detected once. The sample taken for sequencing was naive CD4+ T cells sorted from blood. The subset denotes: CD45RA+ positively selected. All receptors come from a man aged 30 to 45 in good health.

With regard to this clone: The same CDR3 also results from other DNA sequences found in this sample. The genes are TRBV9 and TRBJ1-1; D is perhaps TRBD1 (5 bases). Trimming shortened V by 1 base and J by 1 base, and 5 bases separated the two germline ends. Germline values: CDR1 SGDLS, CDR2 YYNGEE. The CDR3 runs 13 residues. The CDR3: CASSVQGNTEAFF. The CDR3 DNA reads TGTGCCAGCAGCGTACAGGGGAACACTGAAGCTTTCTTT.

V and J are TRBV7-6 and TRBJ1-3; no firm D call. CDR3 size: 17 residues. The germline gives CDR1 SGHVS, CDR2 FNYEAQ. Trimming removed 2 bases at V and 2 bases at J, with 16 bases between. In DNA form, the CDR3 reads TGTGCCAGCAGCTTAACCCCACCAGTTTCCCCTGGAAACACCATATATTTT. Encoded protein: CASSLTPPVSPGNTIYF.

The chain recombines TRBV5-6 with TRBJ1-1; D gene ambiguous. The germline CDR1 and CDR2 sequences are SGHDT and YYEEEE. This CDR3 has 16 residues. The V and J ends lost 7 bases and 0 bases respectively, with 19 bases between them. Written as DNA, the CDR3 is TGTGCCAGCGGGTCCCCCAAGAGGAGCCTGAACACTGAAGCTTTCTTT. This encodes CASGSPKRSLNTEAFF.

The rearrangement uses TRBV25-1 and TRBJ1-1; a possible D gene is TRBD1 (5 bases). This CDR3 has 12 residues. V was clipped by 2 bases and J by 8 bases, with 9 bases between them. Germline assignment: CDR1 MGHDK and CDR2 SYGVNS. CDR3 region: CASSEQGIEAFF. CDR3 bases: TGTGCCAGCAGTGAACAGGGCATCGAAGCTTTCTTT.

The chain joins TRBV25-1 to TRBJ2-5, with 8 bases lining up with TRBD1. There are 13 residues in the CDR3. Trimming cost V 7 bases and J 7 bases; bases outside gene matches: 8. Per the germline V gene, CDR1 is MGHDK and CDR2 is SYGVNS. CDR3 in amino acids: CASKDRVEGTQYF. The CDR3 DNA is TGTGCCAGCAAGGACAGGGTGGAAGGGACCCAGTACTTC.

The chain combines TRBV18 with TRBJ2-3, with D perhaps TRBD1 or TRBD2 (5 bases each). V was clipped by 3 bases and J by 3 bases, with 13 bases between them. The CDR3 is made up of 15 amino acids. CDR1 and CDR2 from the germline V gene are KGHSH and LQKENI. Written as DNA, the CDR3 is TGTGCCAGCTCACCGACGGGGCTATTTACAGATACGCAGTATTTT. Translating gives CASSPTGLFTDTQYF.

Only one count was recorded for this clone. The rearrangement links TRBV15 to TRBJ2-3, with TRBD1 as a possible D gene (5 bases). The CDR3 is 13 residues long. Germline CDR1 reads LNHNV; CDR2 reads YYDKDF (reference sequence). Trimming cost V 0 bases and J 10 bases, with 11 bases left between them. The CDR3 sequence is CATSRDVRGPQYF. The CDR3 DNA reads as TGTGCCACCAGCAGAGATGTTAGGGGTCCGCAGTATTTT.

The J gene is TRBJ2-2, the V gene TRBV7-9; 9 bases match TRBD1. Losses at the gene ends were 5 bases for V and 6 bases for J; bases not matched to a gene: 7. This CDR3 is 15 amino acids long. Germline CDR1 is SEHNR and CDR2 is FQNEAQ (reference sequence). In DNA, the CDR3 is TGTGCCAGCAGCCTCTGGGACAGGGCGGCCGGGGAGCTGTTTTTT. This codes for CASSLWDRAAGELFF.

This rearrangement joins TRBV7-8 to TRBJ2-7, with TRBD2 identical over 13 bases. Germline V gives CDR1 SGHVS, CDR2 FQNEAQ. The CDR3 spans 15 residues. The V gene end was trimmed by 5 bases and the J gene end by 3 bases; junction bases not matched to a gene: 4. CDR3 loop: CASSTGLAGVYEQYF. The CDR3 nucleotides are TGTGCCAGCAGCACCGGACTAGCGGGAGTCTACGAGCAGTACTTC.